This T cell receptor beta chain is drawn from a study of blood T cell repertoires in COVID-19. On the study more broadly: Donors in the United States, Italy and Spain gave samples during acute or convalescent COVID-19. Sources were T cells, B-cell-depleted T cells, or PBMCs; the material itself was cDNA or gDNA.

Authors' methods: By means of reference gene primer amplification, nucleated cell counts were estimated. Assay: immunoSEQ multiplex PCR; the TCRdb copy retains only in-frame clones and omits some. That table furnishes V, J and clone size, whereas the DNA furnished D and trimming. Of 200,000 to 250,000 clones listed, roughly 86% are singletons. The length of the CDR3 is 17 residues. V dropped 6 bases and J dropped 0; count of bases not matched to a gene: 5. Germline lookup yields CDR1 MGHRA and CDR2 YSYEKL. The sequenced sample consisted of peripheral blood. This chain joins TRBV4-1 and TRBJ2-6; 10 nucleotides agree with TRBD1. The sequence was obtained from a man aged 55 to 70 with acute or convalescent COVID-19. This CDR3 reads CASRCGTGDSGANVLTF. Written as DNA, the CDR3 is TGCGCCAGCAGGTGCGGGACAGGGGACTCTGGGGCCAACGTCCTGACTTTC.